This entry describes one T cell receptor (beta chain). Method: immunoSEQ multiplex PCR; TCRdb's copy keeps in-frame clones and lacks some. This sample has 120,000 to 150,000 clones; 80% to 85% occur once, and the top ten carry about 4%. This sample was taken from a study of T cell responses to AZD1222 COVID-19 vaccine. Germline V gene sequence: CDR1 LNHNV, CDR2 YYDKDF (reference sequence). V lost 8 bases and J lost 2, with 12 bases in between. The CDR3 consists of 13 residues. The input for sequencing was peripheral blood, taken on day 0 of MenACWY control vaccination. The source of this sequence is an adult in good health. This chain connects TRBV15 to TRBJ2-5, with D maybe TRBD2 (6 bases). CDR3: CATQPGLQETQYF. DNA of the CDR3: TGTGCCACCCAACCGGGACTTCAAGAGACCCAGTACTTC. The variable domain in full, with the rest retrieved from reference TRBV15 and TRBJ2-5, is DAMVIQNPRYQVTQFGKPVTLSCSQTLNHNVMYWYQQKSSQAPKLLFHYYDKDFNNEADTPDNFQSRRPNTSFCFLDIRSPGLGDTAMYLCATQPGLQETQYFGPGTRLLVL.